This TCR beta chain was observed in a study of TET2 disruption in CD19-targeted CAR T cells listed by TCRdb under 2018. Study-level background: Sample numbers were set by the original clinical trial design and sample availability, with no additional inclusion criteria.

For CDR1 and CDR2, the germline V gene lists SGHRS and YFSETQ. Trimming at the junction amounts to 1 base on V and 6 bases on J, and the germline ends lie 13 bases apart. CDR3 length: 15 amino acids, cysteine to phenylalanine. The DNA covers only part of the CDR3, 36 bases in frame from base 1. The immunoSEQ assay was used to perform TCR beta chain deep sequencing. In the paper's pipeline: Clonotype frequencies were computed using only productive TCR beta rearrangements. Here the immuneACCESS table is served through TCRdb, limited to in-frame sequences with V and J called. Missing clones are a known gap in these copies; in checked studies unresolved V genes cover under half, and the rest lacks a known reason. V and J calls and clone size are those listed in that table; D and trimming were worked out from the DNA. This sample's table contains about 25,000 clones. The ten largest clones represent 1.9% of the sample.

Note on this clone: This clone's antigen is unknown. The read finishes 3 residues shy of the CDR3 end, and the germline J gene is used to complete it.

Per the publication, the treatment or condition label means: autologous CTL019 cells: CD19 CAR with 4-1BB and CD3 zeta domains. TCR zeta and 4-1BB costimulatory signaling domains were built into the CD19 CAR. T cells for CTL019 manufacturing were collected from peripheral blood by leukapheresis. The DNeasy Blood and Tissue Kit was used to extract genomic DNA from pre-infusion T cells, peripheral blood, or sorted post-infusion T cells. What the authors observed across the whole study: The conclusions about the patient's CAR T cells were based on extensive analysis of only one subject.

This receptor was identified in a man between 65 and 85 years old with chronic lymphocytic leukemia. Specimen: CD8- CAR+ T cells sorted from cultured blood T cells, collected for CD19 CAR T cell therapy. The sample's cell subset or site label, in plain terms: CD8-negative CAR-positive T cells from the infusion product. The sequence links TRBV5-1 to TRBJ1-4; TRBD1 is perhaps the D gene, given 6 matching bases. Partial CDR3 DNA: TGCGCCAGCAGCTTGTTCGGACAGAGGGATGAAAAA. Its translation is CASSLFGQRDEK. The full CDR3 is CASSLFGQRDEKLFF.